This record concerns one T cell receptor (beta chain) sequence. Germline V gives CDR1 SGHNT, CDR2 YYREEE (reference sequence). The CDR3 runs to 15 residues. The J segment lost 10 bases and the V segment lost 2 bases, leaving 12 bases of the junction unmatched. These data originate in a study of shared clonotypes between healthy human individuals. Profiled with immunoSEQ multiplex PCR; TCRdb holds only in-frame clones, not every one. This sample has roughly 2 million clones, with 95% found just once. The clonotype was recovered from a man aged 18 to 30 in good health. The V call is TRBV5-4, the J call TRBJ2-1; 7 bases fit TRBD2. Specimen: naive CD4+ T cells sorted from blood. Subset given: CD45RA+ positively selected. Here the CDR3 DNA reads TGTGCCAGCAGCTTAGCGGGACCGATACAATGGGAGCAGTTCTTC. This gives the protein CASSLAGPIQWEQFF.